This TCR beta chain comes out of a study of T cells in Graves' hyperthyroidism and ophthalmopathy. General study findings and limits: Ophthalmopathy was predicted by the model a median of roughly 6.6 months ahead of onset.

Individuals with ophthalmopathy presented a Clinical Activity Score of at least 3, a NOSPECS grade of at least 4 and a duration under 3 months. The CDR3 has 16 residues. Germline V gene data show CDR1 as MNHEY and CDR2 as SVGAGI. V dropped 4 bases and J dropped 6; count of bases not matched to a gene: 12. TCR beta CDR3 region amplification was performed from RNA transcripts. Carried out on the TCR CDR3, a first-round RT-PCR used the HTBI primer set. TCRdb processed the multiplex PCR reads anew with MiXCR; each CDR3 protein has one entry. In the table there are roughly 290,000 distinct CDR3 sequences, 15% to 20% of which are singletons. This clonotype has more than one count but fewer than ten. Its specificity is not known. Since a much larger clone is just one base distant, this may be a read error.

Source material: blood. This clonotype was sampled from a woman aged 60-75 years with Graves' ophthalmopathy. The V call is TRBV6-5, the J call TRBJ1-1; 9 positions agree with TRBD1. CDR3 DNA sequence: TGTGCCAGCAGTTTACAGGGGGCGCCGCTGACCGCTGAAGCTTTCTTT. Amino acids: CASSLQGAPLTAEAFF.